The clone carrying this TCR beta chain has only a few counts. This sample stems from a study of blood T cell repertoires in COVID-19. Background on the study: COVID-19 samples, acute and convalescent, were from the United States, Italy and Spain. Sample material is recorded as cDNA or gDNA derived from T cells, B-cell-depleted T cells, or PBMCs.

The V gene's germline CDR1 is SNHLY and CDR2 FYNNEI. Trimming removed 4 bases from V and 7 bases from J; junction bases left unmatched: 4. This CDR3 comprises 14 residues. As processed by the authors: Amplified reference gene primers provided the basis for estimating nucleated cell counts. Clones were read by immunoSEQ multiplex PCR, and TCRdb kept only the in-frame ones, dropping some. D and trimming come from the DNA, and the V and J calls and clone size come from that table. The table lists 90,000 to 110,000 clones, about 75% of them singletons. The source material was peripheral blood. This clonotype originated in a woman aged 70-85 years with acute or convalescent COVID-19. The rearrangement links TRBV2 to TRBJ1-6; 7 bases agree with TRBD1. The CDR3 sequence is CASSVYRGNSPLHF. For the CDR3, the DNA is TGTGCCAGCAGTGTGTACAGGGGCAATTCACCCCTCCACTTT.